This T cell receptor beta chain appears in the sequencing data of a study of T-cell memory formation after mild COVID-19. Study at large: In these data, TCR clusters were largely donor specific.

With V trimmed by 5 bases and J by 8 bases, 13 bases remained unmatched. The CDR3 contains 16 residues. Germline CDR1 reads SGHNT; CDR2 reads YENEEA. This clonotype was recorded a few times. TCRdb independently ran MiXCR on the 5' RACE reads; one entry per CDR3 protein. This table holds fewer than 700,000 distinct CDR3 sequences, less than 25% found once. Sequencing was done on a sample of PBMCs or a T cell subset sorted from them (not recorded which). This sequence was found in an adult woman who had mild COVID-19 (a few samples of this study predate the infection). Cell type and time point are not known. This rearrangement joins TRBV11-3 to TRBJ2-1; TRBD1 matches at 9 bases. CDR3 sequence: CASSPTGTGLVHEQFF. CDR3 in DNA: TGTGCCAGCAGCCCCACCGGGACAGGGTTGGTCCATGAGCAGTTCTTC. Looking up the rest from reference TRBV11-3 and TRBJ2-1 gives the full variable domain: EAGVVQSPRYKIIEKKQPVAFWCNPISGHNTLYWYLQNLGQGPELLIRYENEEAVDDSQLPKDRFSAERLKGVDSTLKIQPAELGDSAVYLCASSPTGTGLVHEQFFGPGTRLTVL.